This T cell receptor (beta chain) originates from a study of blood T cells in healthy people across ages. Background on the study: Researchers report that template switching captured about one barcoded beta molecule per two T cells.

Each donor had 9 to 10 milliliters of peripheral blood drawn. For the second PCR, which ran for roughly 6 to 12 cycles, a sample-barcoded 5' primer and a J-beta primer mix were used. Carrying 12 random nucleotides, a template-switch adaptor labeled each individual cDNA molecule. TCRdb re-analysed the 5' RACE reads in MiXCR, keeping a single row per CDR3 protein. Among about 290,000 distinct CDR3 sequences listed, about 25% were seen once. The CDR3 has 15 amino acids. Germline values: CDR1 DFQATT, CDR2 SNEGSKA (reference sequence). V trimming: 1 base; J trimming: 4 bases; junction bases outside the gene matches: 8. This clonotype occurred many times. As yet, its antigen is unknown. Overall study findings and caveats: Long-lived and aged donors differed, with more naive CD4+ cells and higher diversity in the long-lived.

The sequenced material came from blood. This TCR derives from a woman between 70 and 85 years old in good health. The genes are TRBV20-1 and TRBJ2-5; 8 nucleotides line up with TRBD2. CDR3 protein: CSARVLAGRGETQYF. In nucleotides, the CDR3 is TGCAGTGCTAGAGTTTTAGCGGGAAGGGGAGAGACCCAGTACTTC.